The 23 T cell receptor beta chains below all came from one sample that was sequenced in a study of technical replicates of blood from a handful of donors. The repertoire was sequenced with immunoSEQ multiplex PCR; TCRdb's copy has only in-frame clones and lacks some. The sample has about 73,000 clones, 90% seen once; the top ten hold roughly 4.5%. Sample: PBMCs. The receptors were gathered from a human donor in good health. Some clones in this sample may be carry-over from other donors' samples.

The chain links TRBV28 to TRBJ2-7; TRBD2 matches at 10 bases. This CDR3 has 17 residues. Germline-derived CDR1 and CDR2 are MDHEN and SYDVKM. The V gene end was trimmed by 6 bases and the J gene end by 7 bases; junction bases not matched to a gene: 18. CDR3 coding DNA: TGTGCCAGCAGCTTGGGGCTTGGGTCTAGCGGGAGAGATGAGCAGTACTTC. It specifies CASSLGLGSSGRDEQYF.

The chain employs TRBV5-5 and TRBJ2-1; D ambiguous. CDR1 is SGHKS, CDR2 YYEKEE, per germline (reference sequence). V was shortened by 0 bases and J by 0 bases, with 7 bases between the two germline ends. The CDR3 totals 15 residues. The CDR3 here is CASSLVTYSYNEQFF. In DNA, the CDR3 is TGTGCCAGCAGCTTGGTAACCTACTCCTACAATGAGCAGTTCTTC.

This chain joins TRBV4-2 and TRBJ2-7, with 7 bases fitting TRBD1. This CDR3 has 16 residues. V was pared by 2 bases and J by 2 bases, with 9 bases of the junction left unmatched. Germline-derived CDR1 and CDR2 are LGHNA and YNFKEQ. The CDR3 protein is CASSQTGTATTYEQYF. The CDR3 coding sequence is TGTGCCAGCAGCCAAACCGGGACAGCTACGACCTACGAGCAGTACTTC.

The genes are TRBV5-1 and TRBJ1-2; 10 bases are a match to TRBD1. The CDR3 extends over 17 amino acids. Per germline, CDR1 SGHRS and CDR2 YFSETQ. Unmatched junction bases numbered 13, after V lost 4 bases and J lost 4 bases. The DNA of the CDR3 is TGCGCCAGCAGCACAGGGGACAGGGGTCGGCTGAGCTATGGCTACACCTTC. Its translation: CASSTGDRGRLSYGYTF.

The chain is built from TRBV7-6 and TRBJ2-5; D remains ambiguous. Trimming took off 4 bases at V and 2 bases at J, with 11 bases between the two ends. The germline V gene encodes CDR1 SGHVS and CDR2 FNYEAQ. The CDR3 consists of 14 residues. As DNA, the CDR3 is TGTGCCAGCAGCTCGGTCTTGACACAAGAGACCCAGTACTTC. Amino acid sequence: CASSSVLTQETQYF.

V and J are TRBV7-9 and TRBJ1-6, with a possible D match to TRBD1 (6 bases). The CDR3 spans 13 residues. Germline CDR1 and CDR2: SEHNR and FQNEAQ (reference sequence). Trimming shortened V by 3 bases and J by 8 bases, and 8 bases separated the two germline ends. The CDR3 region is CASSFEGDSPLHF. Here the CDR3 DNA reads TGTGCCAGCAGCTTTGAGGGGGATTCACCCCTCCACTTT. Filled out from reference TRBV7-9 and TRBJ1-6, the complete variable domain reads DTGVSQNPRHKITKRGQNVTFRCDPISEHNRLYWYRQTLGQGPEFLTYFQNEAQLEKSRLLSDRFSAERPKGSFSTLEIQRTEQGDSAMYLCASSFEGDSPLHFGNGTRLTVT.

V is TRBV28 and J is TRBJ2-7; 7 nucleotides line up with TRBD1. The junction had 8 bases not matched to a gene; V was cut back by 6 bases and J by 0 bases. This CDR3 is built from 15 residues. Germline CDR1 is MDHEN and CDR2 is SYDVKM. The CDR3 coding sequence is TGTGCCAGCAGCACTGACAGGGTCCTCTCCTACGAGCAGTACTTC. This gives the protein CASSTDRVLSYEQYF.

The V gene is TRBV7-8, the J gene TRBJ2-5; TRBD2 matches at 7 bases. Germline CDR1 reads SGHVS; CDR2 reads FQNEAQ. The CDR3 extends over 15 amino acids. The V segment lost 5 bases and the J segment 10 bases; nucleotides outside the gene matches: 16. The CDR3 DNA is TGTGCCAGCAGCCGGGGGGACCGGGGACCCCAGGTCCAGTACTTC. This sequence encodes CASSRGDRGPQVQYF.

The chain recombines TRBV4-2 with TRBJ2-3, with D possibly matching TRBD2 (6 bases). This CDR3 contains 14 residues. The germline V gene encodes CDR1 LGHNA and CDR2 YNFKEQ. Trimming took off 4 bases at V and 1 base at J, with 9 bases between the two ends. The CDR3 sequence is CASSPGTGTDTQYF. CDR3 in DNA: TGTGCCAGCAGCCCCGGGACTGGCACAGATACGCAGTATTTT.

This clone was counted a single time. The rearrangement uses TRBV30 and TRBJ2-3; D call uncertain. Germline values: CDR1 GTSNPN, CDR2 SVGIG (reference sequence). The CDR3 sequence is 12 residues long. CDR3 in amino acids: CGLTPDTDTQYF. The CDR3 nucleotides read TGTGGACTCACACCAGACACAGATACGCAGTATTTT.

The V call is TRBV10-2, the J call TRBJ1-1, with TRBD1 matching over 9 bases. The CDR3 contains 14 residues. Germline V gene sequence: CDR1 WSHSY, CDR2 SAAADI. Trimming removed 4 bases from V and 5 bases from J; junction bases left unmatched: 5. The CDR3 loop reads CASSAQGARTEAFF. CDR3 bases: TGCGCCAGCAGTGCACAGGGGGCGCGGACTGAAGCTTTCTTT.

This clone has just one count. This chain links TRBV29-1 with TRBJ1-4; no clear D. Trimming stripped 6 bases from V and 8 bases from J, with 10 bases between. Looked up from germline, CDR1 is SQVTM and CDR2 is ANQGSEA. The CDR3 is 11 residues long. CDR3 coding DNA: TGCAGCGTGGAGCGGTTGGAAAAACTGTTTTTT. Amino acids: CSVERLEKLFF.

This chain connects TRBV5-1 to TRBJ2-2, with TRBD2 matching 12 bases. V shed 6 bases, J shed 4 bases, and the junction held 7 bases outside the gene matches. Germline V gives CDR1 SGHRS, CDR2 YFSETQ. The CDR3 runs to 16 residues. CDR3 sequence (DNA): TGCGCCAGCAAGTCAGAACTAGCGGGGGGCACCGGGGAGCTGTTTTTT. Its translation: CASKSELAGGTGELFF.

V is TRBV28 and J is TRBJ2-7; perhaps TRBD2 as D (5 bases). Germline values: CDR1 MDHEN, CDR2 SYDVKM. The CDR3 loop spans 16 amino acids. Trimming took off 3 bases at V and 0 bases at J, with 15 bases between the two ends. The CDR3 coding sequence is TGTGCCAGCAGTTTTCCTTTTCTAGCAAGCTCCTACGAGCAGTACTTC. It is translated as CASSFPFLASSYEQYF.

V gene TRBV7-3 combines with J gene TRBJ2-1; 8 nucleotides agree with TRBD2. CDR1 and CDR2 from the germline V gene are SGHTA and FQGTGA. The CDR3 consists of 15 residues. With 4 bases clipped from V and 2 bases from J, the junction kept 4 bases outside the gene matches. The CDR3 nucleotides are TGTGCCAGCAGCTCCATAGCGGGAACCTACAATGAGCAGTTCTTC. It specifies CASSSIAGTYNEQFF. Supplemented by reference TRBV7-3 and TRBJ2-1, the full variable domain reads GAGVSQTPSNKVTEKGKYVELRCDPISGHTALYWYRQSLGQGPEFLIYFQGTGAADDSGLPNDRFFAVRPEGSVSTLKIQRTERGDSAVYLCASSSIAGTYNEQFFGPGTRLTVL.

The CDR3 sequence is CASSFGAGARSYEQYF. The CDR3 DNA reads as TGTGCCAGCAGCTTCGGGGCGGGAGCCCGCTCCTACGAGCAGTACTTC. The chain uses TRBV7-2 and TRBJ2-7; 7 bases match TRBD2. Unmatched junction bases numbered 8, after V lost 3 bases and J lost 0 bases. CDR1 and CDR2 (germline): SGHTA, FQGNSA. The CDR3 has 16 amino acids.

This rearrangement joins TRBV7-2 to TRBJ2-7, with 8 nucleotides matching TRBD1. The ends lost 3 bases at V and 6 bases at J; junction bases unmatched: 7. The germline V gene has CDR1 SGHTA and CDR2 FQGNSA. The CDR3 is 14 amino acids. CDR3: CASSFDRGNVEQYF. CDR3 bases: TGTGCCAGCAGCTTCGACAGGGGTAATGTCGAGCAGTACTTC.

The chain links TRBV15 to TRBJ2-5; perhaps TRBD2 as D (6 bases). Germline lookup yields CDR1 LNHNV and CDR2 YYDKDF (reference sequence). This CDR3 contains 15 residues. V lost 3 bases to trimming and J lost 2 bases, with 13 bases between them. The CDR3 DNA reads as TGTGCCACCAGCAGGAACCGGGACTGGCAAGAGACCCAGTACTTC. This encodes CATSRNRDWQETQYF.

A single count supports this clone. The chain carries TRBV5-1 and TRBJ1-1; 9 bases align to TRBD1. With 4 bases clipped from V and 1 base from J, the junction kept 8 bases outside the gene matches. The germline CDR1 and CDR2 sequences are SGHRS and YFSETQ. This CDR3 region has 16 residues. CDR3 in amino acids: CASSEQGAKTNTEAFF. In DNA form, the CDR3 reads TGCGCCAGCAGCGAACAGGGGGCCAAAACGAACACTGAAGCTTTCTTT. Full variable domain (remainder filled in from reference TRBV5-1 and TRBJ1-1): KAGVTQTPRYLIKTRGQQVTLSCSPISGHRSVSWYQQTPGQGLQFLFEYFSETQRNKGNFPGRFSGRQFSNSRSEMNVSTLELGDSALYLCASSEQGAKTNTEAFFGQGTRLTVV.

This chain uses TRBV7-8 with TRBJ2-7; a possible D gene is TRBD1 (5 bases). CDR3 length: 12 amino acids. Germline lookup yields CDR1 SGHVS and CDR2 FQNEAQ. The V gene lost 4 bases and the J gene lost 6 bases, with 10 bases spanning the gap. The CDR3 sequence: CASSSGSGEQYF. The CDR3, as DNA: TGTGCCAGCAGCTCAGGGTCCGGCGAGCAGTACTTC.

V gene TRBV2 combines with J gene TRBJ1-6; possibly TRBD1 for D (5 bases). V was cut by 3 bases and J by 9 bases, with 9 bases left in between. This CDR3 is 13 amino acids long. Germline values: CDR1 SNHLY, CDR2 FYNNEI. CDR3 nucleotide sequence: TGTGCCAGCAGTGAGGACAAGGGTTCACCCCTCCACTTT. This gives the protein CASSEDKGSPLHF.

This clone was detected once. In nucleotides, the CDR3 is TGCGCCAGCAGCTTGGATCTTTTTACCGGGGAGCTGTTTTTT. Translated, it gives CASSLDLFTGELFF. This chain joins TRBV5-1 and TRBJ2-2; D uncertain. The CDR3 extends over 14 amino acids. The germline CDR1 and CDR2 sequences are SGHRS and YFSETQ. Trimming took off 0 bases at V and 5 bases at J, with 8 bases between the two ends.

The chain couples TRBV6-1 to TRBJ1-1; D might be TRBD1 (6 bases). In germline, CDR1 is MNHNS, CDR2 SASEGT. V shed 4 bases and J shed 0 bases, with 12 bases lying between them. The CDR3 length is 15 residues. CDR3 region: CASSVNRVMNTEAFF. The CDR3 region has the DNA TGTGCCAGCAGTGTGAACAGGGTGATGAACACTGAAGCTTTCTTT.